Shown below are 11 T cell receptor beta chains from a single sample sequenced in a study of blood T cell repertoires in COVID-19. Data came from immunoSEQ multiplex PCR; TCRdb stores just in-frame clones and leaves some out. The sample records about 14,000 clones, 83% being singletons. The material sequenced was peripheral blood. The receptors stem from an older woman with acute or convalescent COVID-19.

The chain recombines TRBV5-6 with TRBJ1-5; no firm D call. CDR1 and CDR2 (germline): SGHDT, YYEEEE. Trimming removed 1 base at V and 3 bases at J, with 8 bases between. CDR3 length equals 14 residues. The DNA of the CDR3 is TGTGCCAGCAGCTTGAGAGGGATCAATCAGCCCCAGCATTTT. Translation gives CASSLRGINQPQHF.

This clone occurred a few times. The rearrangement links TRBV18 to TRBJ2-1; 9 bases map to TRBD2. The ends lost 8 bases at V and 6 bases at J; junction bases unmatched: 14. CDR1 KGHSH and CDR2 LQKENI come from the germline V gene. The CDR3 covers 16 residues. The CDR3 DNA sequence: TGTGCCAGCCGAATTGTTGGAGCGGGGGGTCGCAATGAGCAGTTCTTC. This codes for CASRIVGAGGRNEQFF.

The chain combines TRBV5-1 with TRBJ2-7, with 10 bases matching TRBD1. This CDR3 is 16 amino acids long. J was trimmed by 3 bases and V by 4 bases; bases with no gene match: 10. Germline CDR1 and CDR2: SGHRS and YFSETQ. This CDR3 reads CASSAETGGSFYEQYF. The CDR3 DNA sequence: TGCGCCAGCAGCGCAGAGACAGGGGGCAGCTTCTACGAGCAGTACTTC.

The rearrangement uses TRBV24-1 and TRBJ2-5; 8 bases are a match to TRBD1. Germline CDR1 is KGHDR and CDR2 is SFDVKD. The CDR3 contains 15 residues. The V segment lost 2 bases and the J segment 5 bases; nucleotides outside the gene matches: 6. This CDR3 is CATSDSQGAGETQYF. CDR3 nucleotides: TGTGCCACCAGTGATTCCCAGGGGGCAGGGGAGACCCAGTACTTC.

The chain combines TRBV20-1 with TRBJ2-2; tentatively, D is TRBD2 (6 bases). V shed 3 bases and J shed 5 bases, with 13 bases lying between them. The CDR3 runs 14 residues. Germline V gene lookup returns CDR1 DFQATT and CDR2 SNEGSKA (reference sequence). The CDR3 here is CSASDSGTTGELFF. The CDR3 DNA is TGCAGTGCTAGTGATAGCGGAACTACCGGGGAGCTGTTTTTT.

V usage is TRBV28 and J usage is TRBJ2-7; D unclear. The germline CDR1 and CDR2 sequences are MDHEN and SYDVKM. With 1 base removed from V and 6 bases from J, the gap between germline ends came to 13 bases. The CDR3 contains 14 residues. In DNA form, the CDR3 reads TGTGCCAGCAGTTTATCCCCAACCCTTAGCGAGCAGTACTTC. It codes for CASSLSPTLSEQYF.

This clone has a handful of counts. The V gene is TRBV19, the J gene TRBJ1-5, with D unresolved. The CDR3 covers 15 residues. Germline V CDR1 and CDR2: LNHDA, SQIVND (reference sequence). The germline V and J ends were trimmed by 5 bases and 0 bases, with 11 bases remaining between them. The CDR3 DNA is TGTGCCAGTAGTCCGAAGAGGCTTAGCAATCAGCCCCAGCATTTT. It is translated as CASSPKRLSNQPQHF.

The CDR3 reads CASSATGTGWIQPQHF. The DNA of the CDR3 is TGTGCCAGCTCCGCAACAGGGACAGGCTGGATTCAGCCCCAGCATTTT. The genes are TRBV18 and TRBJ1-5, with 8 bases matching TRBD1. The trim removed 6 bases at V and 6 bases at J, leaving 13 bases unmatched. This CDR3 is built from 16 residues. CDR1 and CDR2 (germline): KGHSH, LQKENI.

The chain employs TRBV6-5 and TRBJ2-5; D is perhaps TRBD2 (7 bases). Germline V gives CDR1 MNHEY, CDR2 SVGAGI. Trimming stripped 9 bases from V and 5 bases from J, with 19 bases between. CDR3 length: 14 amino acids. The CDR3 DNA follows: TGTGCCAGTTCCAGAGGGGGGGCGGAGGAGACCCAGTACTTC. Its translation is CASSRGGAEETQYF.

This chain connects TRBV5-6 to TRBJ1-5; a possible D gene is TRBD1 (5 bases). CDR1 is SGHDT and CDR2 is YYEEEE in the germline V gene. This CDR3 region has 17 residues. Trimming stripped 1 base from V and 0 bases from J, with 14 bases between. The DNA for the CDR3 is TGTGCCAGCAGCTTGAGGCCAGGGATTGATAGCAATCAGCCCCAGCATTTT. Translated: CASSLRPGIDSNQPQHF.

V usage is TRBV5-1 and J usage is TRBJ2-3; D is possibly TRBD2 (5 bases). The CDR3 runs 17 residues. Trimming took 3 bases from V and 2 from J, leaving 19 bases between them. Germline values: CDR1 SGHRS, CDR2 YFSETQ. The CDR3 spells CASSSEATGWATDTQYF. In DNA, the CDR3 is TGCGCCAGCAGCTCCGAGGCCACGGGGTGGGCCACAGATACGCAGTATTTT.